This T cell receptor (beta chain) was recorded in a study of blood T cell repertoires in COVID-19. The overall study: The study drew acute and convalescent COVID-19 samples from the United States, Italy and Spain.

Per the original data handling: Reference gene primer amplification gave nucleated cell count estimates. Measured with immunoSEQ multiplex PCR; TCRdb has only the in-frame clones, and not every one. V, J and clone size are those of that table, while D and trimming were read from the DNA. Here the sample spans around 240,000 clones, about 79% being singletons. The trim removed 5 bases at V and 4 bases at J, leaving 6 bases unmatched. CDR3 length: 13 amino acids. From germline, CDR1 is GTSNPN and CDR2 SVGIG (reference sequence). The sample comprised peripheral blood. The genes are TRBV30 and TRBJ2-5, with 8 bases that match TRBD1. The receptor comes from a woman between 40 and 55 years old who had recovered from COVID-19. CDR3 in amino acids: CAWDRGRRETQYF. Written as DNA, the CDR3 is TGTGCCTGGGACAGGGGTCGGAGAGAGACCCAGTACTTC.